This T cell receptor (beta chain) was captured in a study of T cell responses to AZD1222 COVID-19 vaccine. Overall study: Second doses at about 4 or about 12 weeks were pooled.

Overall study results and limits: At 160-218 and 743-854, vaccine-associated CD4 TCRs were dominant, and they spanned spike. Clonal diversity was possibly underestimated, and white British individuals and females predominated among donors. Baseline testing showed seropositivity in only a handful of AZD1222 recipients.

Comment on this clone: What it binds is unknown.

Germline-derived CDR1 and CDR2 are LGHDT and YNNKEL (reference sequence). The V end was cut by 4 bases, the J end by 0 bases, with 7 bases between. This CDR3 spans 14 amino acids. This table comes from immunoSEQ multiplex PCR, and its TCRdb copy is limited to in-frame clones, with some not included. This table has 100,000 to 150,000 clones, 75% to 90% appearing once. The chain recombines TRBV3-1 (or the pseudogene TRBV3-2) with TRBJ1-5, with D unclear. The clonotype was recovered from an adult in good health. Sequencing used peripheral blood, obtained on day 0 of AZD1222 vaccination. CDR3 amino acids: CASSLKDSNQPQHF. In nucleotides, the CDR3 is TGTGCCAGCAGCCTCAAGGATAGCAATCAGCCCCAGCATTTT.